These T cell receptor beta chains were read from a single sample in a study of graft-versus-host responses after intestinal transplantation. TCRdb's copy holds only in-frame clones and misses some; the assay was immunoSEQ multiplex PCR. Of tens of thousands of clones listed, roughly nine tenths were seen once; the top ten hold 1.5% to 2%. Antigens for these TCRs are unknown. The source was unstimulated CD8+ T cells sorted from spleen or lymph node cells, collected before transplant. The origin of the receptors is a human donor who was the organ donor for an intestinal transplant. CDR3s include the opening cysteine and the closing phenylalanine or tryptophan. Each record gives: V gene, D gene, J gene, clone size, CDR3 DNA, CDR3 protein. D genes are given only for firm matches. A clone size is listed for some rows: how often the clone was seen (once, few, many), or a class if it is expanded.

v_gene: TRBV9; d_gene: -; j_gene: TRBJ2-1; abundance: -; CDR3nt: TGTGCCAGCAGCCCTCCCGGAGGGTCCTACAATGAGCAGTTCTTC; CDR3aa: CASSPPGGSYNEQFF
v_gene: TRBV28; d_gene: -; j_gene: TRBJ2-1; abundance: -; CDR3nt: TGTGCCAGCAGTCAAGGGGAATTCGACAACAATGAGCAGTTCTTC; CDR3aa: CASSQGEFDNNEQFF
v_gene: TRBV25-1; d_gene: -; j_gene: TRBJ2-7; abundance: once; CDR3nt: TGTGCCAGCACGGACAGCGGCACTTACGAGCAGTACTTC; CDR3aa: CASTDSGTYEQYF
v_gene: TRBV5-5; d_gene: -; j_gene: TRBJ2-2; abundance: -; CDR3nt: TGTGCCAGCAGCCCGAGTTGGTCGACAGCGAACACCGGGGAGCTGTTTTTT; CDR3aa: CASSPSWSTANTGELFF
v_gene: TRBV6-4; d_gene: -; j_gene: TRBJ2-2; abundance: -; CDR3nt: TGTGCCAGCAGCCGCGACAGCACCGGGGAGCTGTTTTTT; CDR3aa: CASSRDSTGELFF
v_gene: TRBV6-5; d_gene: -; j_gene: TRBJ1-2; abundance: -; CDR3nt: TGTGCCAGCAGTCGTCACAGGAAGAACTATGGCTACACCTTC; CDR3aa: CASSRHRKNYGYTF
v_gene: TRBV7-9; d_gene: -; j_gene: TRBJ2-3; abundance: -; CDR3nt: TGTGCCAGCAGCTTACCTGGGGGGGGGCATAAAGATACGCAGTATTTT; CDR3aa: CASSLPGGGHKDTQYF
v_gene: TRBV9; d_gene: -; j_gene: TRBJ1-4; abundance: -; CDR3nt: TGTGCCAGCAGCGTCGGGGGGCTGCCTAATGAAAAACTGTTTTTT; CDR3aa: CASSVGGLPNEKLFF
v_gene: TRBV25-1; d_gene: -; j_gene: TRBJ2-3; abundance: -; CDR3nt: TGTGCCAGCAGTGACCGTGAGGCAGATACGCAGTATTTT; CDR3aa: CASSDREADTQYF
v_gene: TRBV6-5; d_gene: TRBD2; j_gene: TRBJ2-3; abundance: -; CDR3nt: TGTGCCAGCAGTTACGGAGATAGCGGGACGTCAGATACGCAGTATTTT; CDR3aa: CASSYGDSGTSDTQYF
v_gene: TRBV2; d_gene: -; j_gene: TRBJ1-2; abundance: once; CDR3nt: TGTGCCAGCAGGGAGGGCGTGGGGACGGACTATGGCTACACCTTC; CDR3aa: CASREGVGTDYGYTF
v_gene: TRBV7-9; d_gene: -; j_gene: TRBJ2-1; abundance: -; CDR3nt: TGTGCCAGCAGCTCCCCCGGGAACAATGAGCAGTTCTTC; CDR3aa: CASSSPGNNEQFF
v_gene: TRBV5-1; d_gene: -; j_gene: TRBJ2-1; abundance: -; CDR3nt: TGCGCCAGCAGCCTCGCATTCAGCGCTGAGCAGTTCTTC; CDR3aa: CASSLAFSAEQFF
v_gene: TRBV28; d_gene: -; j_gene: TRBJ2-7; abundance: -; CDR3nt: TGTGCCAGCAGTTTAATTAGTCAGGGAACCGACGAGCAGTACTTC; CDR3aa: CASSLISQGTDEQYF
v_gene: TRBV11-3; d_gene: TRBD1; j_gene: TRBJ1-2; abundance: -; CDR3nt: TGTGCCAGCAGCCGCAGACAGGGCTATGGCTACACCTTC; CDR3aa: CASSRRQGYGYTF
v_gene: TRBV27; d_gene: -; j_gene: TRBJ2-7; abundance: -; CDR3nt: TGTGCCAGCAGTTTCTCGGGTCCCCCCTACGAGCAGTACTTC; CDR3aa: CASSFSGPPYEQYF
v_gene: TRBV28; d_gene: -; j_gene: TRBJ1-5; abundance: -; CDR3nt: TGTGCCAGCAGTTTACTTCATCCAGATCAGCCCCAGCATTTT; CDR3aa: CASSLLHPDQPQHF
v_gene: TRBV6-4; d_gene: TRBD1; j_gene: TRBJ1-5; abundance: -; CDR3nt: TGTGCCAGTAGGGGACAGGGAAGACAGCCCCAGCATTTT; CDR3aa: CASRGQGRQPQHF
v_gene: TRBV7-2; d_gene: TRBD2; j_gene: TRBJ2-3; abundance: -; CDR3nt: TGTGCCAGCAGCCCCCTGGGACTAGCGGACACAGATACGCAGTATTTT; CDR3aa: CASSPLGLADTDTQYF
v_gene: TRBV19; d_gene: -; j_gene: TRBJ2-7; abundance: -; CDR3nt: TGTGCCAGTAGTATAGGCGGCGGGACTTCCTACGAGCAGTACTTC; CDR3aa: CASSIGGGTSYEQYF
v_gene: TRBV2; d_gene: -; j_gene: TRBJ1-5; abundance: -; CDR3nt: TGTGCCAGCAGTGAAGGACTAGTCGGTCGGTACTTTCATCAGCCCCAGCATTTT; CDR3aa: CASSEGLVGRYFHQPQHF
v_gene: TRBV6-5; d_gene: -; j_gene: TRBJ2-2; abundance: -; CDR3nt: TGTGCCAGCAGTTACTCGTGGGAGGCCGGGGAGCTGTTTTTT; CDR3aa: CASSYSWEAGELFF
v_gene: TRBV5-1; d_gene: TRBD2; j_gene: TRBJ2-5; abundance: -; CDR3nt: TGCGCCAGCAGCTTGACTCGGGGGGGAGAGACCCAGTACTTC; CDR3aa: CASSLTRGGETQYF
v_gene: TRBV7-9; d_gene: -; j_gene: TRBJ1-1; abundance: -; CDR3nt: TGTGCCAGCAGCTTTAGTCCAGGGGTGAGGACTGAAGCTTTCTTT; CDR3aa: CASSFSPGVRTEAFF
v_gene: TRBV19; d_gene: -; j_gene: TRBJ2-3; abundance: -; CDR3nt: TGTGCCAGTAGGCCAACTAGCACAGATACGCAGTATTTT; CDR3aa: CASRPTSTDTQYF
v_gene: TRBV6-4; d_gene: TRBD2; j_gene: TRBJ2-1; abundance: once; CDR3nt: TGTGCCAGCAGTGACTCGGAAGCGGGAGTGGATGAGCAGTTCTTC; CDR3aa: CASSDSEAGVDEQFF
v_gene: TRBV11-2; d_gene: TRBD2; j_gene: TRBJ2-7; abundance: -; CDR3nt: TGTGCCAGCAGCTTAGTTTGGACTAGCGGCGCCTACGAGCAGTACTTC; CDR3aa: CASSLVWTSGAYEQYF
v_gene: TRBV4-2; d_gene: -; j_gene: TRBJ2-7; abundance: -; CDR3nt: TGTGCCAGCAGCCAAGGGTGGGCGAGATCCTACGAGCAGTACTTC; CDR3aa: CASSQGWARSYEQYF
v_gene: TRBV2; d_gene: TRBD1; j_gene: TRBJ1-4; abundance: -; CDR3nt: TGTGCCAGCACCCTCAGGTGGGACAGGGATGAAAAACTGTTTTTT; CDR3aa: CASTLRWDRDEKLFF
v_gene: TRBV6-5; d_gene: TRBD1; j_gene: TRBJ2-5; abundance: -; CDR3nt: TGTGCCAGCAGTTACTCGGACAGGGGAGGGGAGACCCAGTACTTC; CDR3aa: CASSYSDRGGETQYF
v_gene: TRBV9; d_gene: TRBD1; j_gene: TRBJ1-1; abundance: -; CDR3nt: TGTGCCAGCAGCGCCTCGGGGACAGGGGTACAAACTGAAGCTTTCTTT; CDR3aa: CASSASGTGVQTEAFF
v_gene: TRBV4-1; d_gene: -; j_gene: TRBJ2-6; abundance: -; CDR3nt: TGCGCCAGCAGCCAGCCTGTTTGGGGGGCTGGGGCCAACGTCCTGACTTTC; CDR3aa: CASSQPVWGAGANVLTF
v_gene: TRBV16; d_gene: TRBD2; j_gene: TRBJ2-1; abundance: -; CDR3nt: TGTGCCAGCAGCCGTCCAGATAGCGGGAGGGCGGATGAGCAGTTCTTC; CDR3aa: CASSRPDSGRADEQFF
v_gene: TRBV27; d_gene: TRBD1; j_gene: TRBJ2-7; abundance: -; CDR3nt: TGTGCCAGCAGTTTTTGGGACAGGGGACCATACGAGCAGTACTTC; CDR3aa: CASSFWDRGPYEQYF
v_gene: TRBV9; d_gene: TRBD2; j_gene: TRBJ2-1; abundance: -; CDR3nt: TGTGCCAGCAGCGGTAGCGGGAGGGCCGGAGGTGATGAGCAGTTCTTC; CDR3aa: CASSGSGRAGGDEQFF
v_gene: TRBV4-2; d_gene: TRBD2; j_gene: TRBJ2-7; abundance: -; CDR3nt: TGTGCCAGCAGCCAAGAGGTAGCGGGCTACGAGCAGTACTTC; CDR3aa: CASSQEVAGYEQYF
v_gene: TRBV4-1; d_gene: TRBD1; j_gene: TRBJ1-2; abundance: -; CDR3nt: TGCGCCAGCAGCCAAGAACGGTCGGACAGGGGGCGCCCCTATGGCTACACCTTC; CDR3aa: CASSQERSDRGRPYGYTF
v_gene: TRBV4-1; d_gene: -; j_gene: TRBJ2-7; abundance: -; CDR3nt: TGCGCCAGCAGCCAAATTAGCGGAAGCTCCTACGAGCAGTACTTC; CDR3aa: CASSQISGSSYEQYF
v_gene: TRBV6-8; d_gene: TRBD2; j_gene: TRBJ2-1; abundance: -; CDR3nt: TGTGCCAGCAGTTACGGGCGGGAGGGCTACAATGAGCAGTTCTTC; CDR3aa: CASSYGREGYNEQFF
v_gene: TRBV19; d_gene: -; j_gene: TRBJ2-1; abundance: -; CDR3nt: TGTGCCAGTAGTACCCGATCCGGTTGGATAGCGGCAGGTCTAATGGGGTACAATGAGCAGTTCTTC; CDR3aa: CASSTRSGWIAAGLMGYNEQFF